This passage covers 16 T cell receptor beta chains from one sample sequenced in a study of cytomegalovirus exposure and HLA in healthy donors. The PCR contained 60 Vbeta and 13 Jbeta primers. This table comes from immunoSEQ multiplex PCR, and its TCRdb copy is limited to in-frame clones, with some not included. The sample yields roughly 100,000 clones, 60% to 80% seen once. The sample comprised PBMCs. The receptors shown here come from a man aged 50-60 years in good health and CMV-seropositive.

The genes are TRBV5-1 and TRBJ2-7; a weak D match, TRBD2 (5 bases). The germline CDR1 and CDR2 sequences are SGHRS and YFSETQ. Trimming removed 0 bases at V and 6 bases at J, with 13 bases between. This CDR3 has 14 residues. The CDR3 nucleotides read TGCGCCAGCAGCTTGGAGAGGGTAGGACTCGAGCAGTACTTC. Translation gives CASSLERVGLEQYF. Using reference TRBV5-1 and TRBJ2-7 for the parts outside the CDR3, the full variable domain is KAGVTQTPRYLIKTRGQQVTLSCSPISGHRSVSWYQQTPGQGLQFLFEYFSETQRNKGNFPGRFSGRQFSNSRSEMNVSTLELGDSALYLCASSLERVGLEQYFGPGTRLTVT.

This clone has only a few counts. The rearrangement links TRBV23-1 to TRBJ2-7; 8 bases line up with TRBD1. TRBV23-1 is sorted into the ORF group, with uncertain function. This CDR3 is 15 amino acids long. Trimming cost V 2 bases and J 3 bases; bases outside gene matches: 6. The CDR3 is CASSQRTGSYYEQYF. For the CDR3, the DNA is TGCGCCAGCAGTCAACGGACAGGGAGTTACTACGAGCAGTACTTC.

The DNA for the CDR3 is TGCGCCAGCAGCCAAGCAGCGCTGAGCAATCAGCCCCAGCATTTT. It encodes CASSQAALSNQPQHF. The chain uses TRBV4-3 and TRBJ1-5; no clear D. Germline lookup yields CDR1 LGHNA and CDR2 YSLEER. Trimming cost V 1 base and J 1 base, with 8 bases left between them. The CDR3 runs 15 residues.

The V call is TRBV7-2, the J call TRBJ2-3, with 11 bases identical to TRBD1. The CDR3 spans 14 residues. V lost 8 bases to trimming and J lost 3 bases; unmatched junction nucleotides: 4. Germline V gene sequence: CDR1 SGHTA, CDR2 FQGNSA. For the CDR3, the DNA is TGTGCCAGCCGGGACAGGGGGGGGACAGATACGCAGTATTTT. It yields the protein CASRDRGGTDTQYF.

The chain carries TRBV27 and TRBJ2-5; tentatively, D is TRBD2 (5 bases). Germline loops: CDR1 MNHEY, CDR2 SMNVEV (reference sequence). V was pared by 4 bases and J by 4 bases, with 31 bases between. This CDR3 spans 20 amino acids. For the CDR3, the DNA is TGTGCCAGCAGTTCGAGGACGGGATATGGAGCGGCGGGCGTAAGAGAGACCCAGTACTTC. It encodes CASSSRTGYGAAGVRETQYF.

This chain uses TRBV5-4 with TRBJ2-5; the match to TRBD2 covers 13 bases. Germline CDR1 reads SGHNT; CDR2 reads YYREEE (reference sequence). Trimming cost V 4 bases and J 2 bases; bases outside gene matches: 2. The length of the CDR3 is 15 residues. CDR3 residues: CASSVTSGRQETQYF. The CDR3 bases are TGTGCCAGCAGCGTGACTAGCGGGAGGCAAGAGACCCAGTACTTC.

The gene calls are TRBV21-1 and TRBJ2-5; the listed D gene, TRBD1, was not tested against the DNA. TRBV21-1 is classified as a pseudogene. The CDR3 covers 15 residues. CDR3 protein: CASSKAGAGQETQYF. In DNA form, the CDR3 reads TGTGCCAGCAGCAAAGCTGGGGCAGGACAAGAGACCCAGTACTTC.

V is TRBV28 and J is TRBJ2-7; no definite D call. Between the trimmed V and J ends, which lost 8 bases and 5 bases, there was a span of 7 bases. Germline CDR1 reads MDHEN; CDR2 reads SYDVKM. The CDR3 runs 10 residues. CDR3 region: CASAANEQYF. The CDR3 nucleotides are TGTGCCAGCGCCGCGAACGAGCAGTACTTC.

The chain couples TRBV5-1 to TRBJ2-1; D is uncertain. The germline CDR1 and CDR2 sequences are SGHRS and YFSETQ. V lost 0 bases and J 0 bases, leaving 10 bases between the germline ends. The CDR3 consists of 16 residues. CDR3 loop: CASSLGLPSSYNEQFF. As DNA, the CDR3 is TGCGCCAGCAGCTTGGGACTCCCCAGCTCCTACAATGAGCAGTTCTTC. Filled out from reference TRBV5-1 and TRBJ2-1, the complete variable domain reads KAGVTQTPRYLIKTRGQQVTLSCSPISGHRSVSWYQQTPGQGLQFLFEYFSETQRNKGNFPGRFSGRQFSNSRSEMNVSTLELGDSALYLCASSLGLPSSYNEQFFGPGTRLTVL.

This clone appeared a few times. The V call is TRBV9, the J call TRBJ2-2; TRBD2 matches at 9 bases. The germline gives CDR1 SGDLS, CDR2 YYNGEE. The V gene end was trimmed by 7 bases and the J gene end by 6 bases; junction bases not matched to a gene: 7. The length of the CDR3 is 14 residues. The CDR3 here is CASQPAGGSGELFF. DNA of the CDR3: TGTGCCAGCCAACCAGCGGGAGGATCCGGGGAGCTGTTTTTT.

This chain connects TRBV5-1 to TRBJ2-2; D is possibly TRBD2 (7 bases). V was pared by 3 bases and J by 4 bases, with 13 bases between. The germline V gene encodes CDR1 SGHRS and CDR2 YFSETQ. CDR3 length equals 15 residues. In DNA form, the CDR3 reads TGCGCCAGCAGCTGGGGGGGCGCCGGCACCGGGGAGCTGTTTTTT. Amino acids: CASSWGGAGTGELFF.

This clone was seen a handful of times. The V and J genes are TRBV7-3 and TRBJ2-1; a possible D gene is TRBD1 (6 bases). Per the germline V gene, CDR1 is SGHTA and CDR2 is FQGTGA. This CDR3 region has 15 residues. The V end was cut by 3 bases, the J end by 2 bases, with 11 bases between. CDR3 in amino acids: CASSFRQATYNEQFF. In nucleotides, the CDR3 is TGTGCCAGCAGCTTCCGACAGGCGACCTACAATGAGCAGTTCTTC.

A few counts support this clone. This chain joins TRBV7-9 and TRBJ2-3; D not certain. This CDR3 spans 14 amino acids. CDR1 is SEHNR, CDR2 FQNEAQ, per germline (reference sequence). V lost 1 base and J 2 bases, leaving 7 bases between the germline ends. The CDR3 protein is CASSLDGDTDTQYF. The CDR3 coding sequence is TGTGCCAGCAGCTTAGACGGAGACACAGATACGCAGTATTTT.

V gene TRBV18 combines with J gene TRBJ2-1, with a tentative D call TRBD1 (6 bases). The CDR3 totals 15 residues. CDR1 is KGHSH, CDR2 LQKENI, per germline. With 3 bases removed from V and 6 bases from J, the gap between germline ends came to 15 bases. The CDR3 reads CASSPLLGTPNEQFF. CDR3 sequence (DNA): TGTGCCAGCTCACCCCTGCTCGGGACACCCAATGAGCAGTTCTTC.

This CDR3 is CASSIETSRTRNSPLHF. The CDR3 DNA follows: TGTGCCAGTAGTATAGAAACCTCGAGGACTCGAAATTCACCCCTCCACTTT. The J gene is TRBJ1-6, the V gene TRBV19; D is undetermined. CDR1 is LNHDA and CDR2 is SQIVND in the germline V gene (reference sequence). V was cut by 0 bases and J by 7 bases, with 16 bases left in between. The CDR3 runs 17 residues.

In DNA, the CDR3 is TGTGCCAGCAGCCGCGGGAGCCCTTGGGGCGAGCAGTACTTC. This translates into CASSRGSPWGEQYF. V gene TRBV13 combines with J gene TRBJ2-7, with 7 bases identical to TRBD2. Unmatched junction bases numbered 10, after V lost 5 bases and J lost 6 bases. Germline V CDR1 and CDR2: PRHDT, FYEKMQ (reference sequence). This CDR3 has 14 amino acids.